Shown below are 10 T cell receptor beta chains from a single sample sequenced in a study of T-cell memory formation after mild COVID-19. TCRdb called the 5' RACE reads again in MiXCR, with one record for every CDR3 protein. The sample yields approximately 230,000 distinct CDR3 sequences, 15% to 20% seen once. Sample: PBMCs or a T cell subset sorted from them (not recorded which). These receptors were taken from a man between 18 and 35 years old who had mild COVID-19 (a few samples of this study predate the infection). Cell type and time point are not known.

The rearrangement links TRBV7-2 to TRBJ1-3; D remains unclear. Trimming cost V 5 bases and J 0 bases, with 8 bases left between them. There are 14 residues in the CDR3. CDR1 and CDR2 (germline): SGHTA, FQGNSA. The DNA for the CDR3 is TGTGCCAGCAGCCTCCAGAGCTCTGGAAACACCATATATTTT. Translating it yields CASSLQSSGNTIYF.

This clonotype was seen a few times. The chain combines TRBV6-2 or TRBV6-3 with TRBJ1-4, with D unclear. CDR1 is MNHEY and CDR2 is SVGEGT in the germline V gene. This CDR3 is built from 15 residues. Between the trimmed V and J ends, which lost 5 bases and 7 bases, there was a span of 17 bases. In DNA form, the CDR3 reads TGTGCCAGCAGTCGACGGACCTTAGGAGGTGAAAAACTGTTTTTT. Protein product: CASSRRTLGGEKLFF.

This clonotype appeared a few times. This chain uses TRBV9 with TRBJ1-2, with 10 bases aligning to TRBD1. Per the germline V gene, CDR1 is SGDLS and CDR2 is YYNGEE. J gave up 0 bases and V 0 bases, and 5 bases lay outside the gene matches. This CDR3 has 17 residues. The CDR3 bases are TGTGCCAGCAGCGTAGAAGACAGGGGGCTTTCTAACTATGGCTACACCTTC. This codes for CASSVEDRGLSNYGYTF.

The DNA of the CDR3 is TGTGCCACCAGCAGGGGACTAGAGCTGGTCACGGATACGCAGTATTTT. Its translation: CATSRGLELVTDTQYF. The V gene is TRBV15, the J gene TRBJ2-3; 8 bases fit TRBD2. Germline values: CDR1 LNHNV, CDR2 YYDKDF (reference sequence). This CDR3 comprises 16 residues. Losses at the gene ends were 3 bases for V and 6 bases for J; bases not matched to a gene: 11.

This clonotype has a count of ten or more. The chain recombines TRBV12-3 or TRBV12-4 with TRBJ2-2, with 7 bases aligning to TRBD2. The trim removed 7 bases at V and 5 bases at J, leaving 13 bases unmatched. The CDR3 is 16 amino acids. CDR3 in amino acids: CASTGTTKLRTGELFF. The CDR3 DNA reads TGTGCCAGCACCGGGACTACCAAATTGCGGACCGGGGAGCTGTTTTTT.

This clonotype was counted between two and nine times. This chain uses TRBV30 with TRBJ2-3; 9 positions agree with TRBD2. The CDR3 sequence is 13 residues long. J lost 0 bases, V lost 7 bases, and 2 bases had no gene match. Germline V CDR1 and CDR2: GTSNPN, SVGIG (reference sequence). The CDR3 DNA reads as TGTGCCTACCTAGCGGGGAGCACAGATACGCAGTATTTT. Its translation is CAYLAGSTDTQYF.

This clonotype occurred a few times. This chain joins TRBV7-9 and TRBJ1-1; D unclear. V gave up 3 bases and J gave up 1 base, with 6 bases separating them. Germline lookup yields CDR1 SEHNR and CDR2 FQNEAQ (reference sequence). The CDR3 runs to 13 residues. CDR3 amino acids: CASSFIENTEAFF. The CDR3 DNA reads TGTGCCAGCAGCTTTATCGAGAACACTGAAGCTTTCTTT.

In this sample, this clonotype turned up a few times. CDR3 bases: TGTGCCAGCACGAATACAGGGGCATCACCCCTCCACTTT. Translated: CASTNTGASPLHF. The V gene is TRBV27, the J gene TRBJ1-6; 7 positions agree with TRBD1. V lost 7 bases and J lost 10; bases outside the gene matches: 7. The CDR3 has 13 amino acids. Germline CDR1 and CDR2: MNHEY and SMNVEV (reference sequence).

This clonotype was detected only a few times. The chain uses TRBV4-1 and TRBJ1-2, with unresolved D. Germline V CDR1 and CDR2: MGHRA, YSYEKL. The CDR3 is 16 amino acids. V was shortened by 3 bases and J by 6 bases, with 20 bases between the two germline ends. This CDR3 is CASSHPLTGRQNGYTF. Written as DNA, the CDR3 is TGCGCCAGCAGCCACCCCCTTACGGGGAGGCAGAATGGCTACACCTTC.

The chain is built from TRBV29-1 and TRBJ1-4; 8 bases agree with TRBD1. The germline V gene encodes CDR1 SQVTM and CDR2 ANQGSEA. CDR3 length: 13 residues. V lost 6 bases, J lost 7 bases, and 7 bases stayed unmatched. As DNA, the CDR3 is TGCAGCGTGAGGACAGGGTCGCGTGAAAAACTGTTTTTT. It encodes CSVRTGSREKLFF.